The clone carrying this T cell receptor (beta chain) was seen repeatedly, ten times or more. The target antigen is unknown. TCRdb ran MiXCR on the 5' RACE reads and lists one entry per CDR3 protein. The table shows 70,000 to 80,000 distinct CDR3 sequences, with around 7.1% occurring only once. The data derive from a study of T cells after yellow fever vaccination. Turning to the study itself: The SMART-Seq v4 Ultra Low Input method served to prepare the low-cell-number fractions. General study findings and limits: A limited proportion of clonotypes was detected within both the CD4 and CD8 compartments.

The ends were cut back, 3 bases at V and 1 base at J, with 11 bases in the middle. The CDR3 spans 14 residues. Germline V gene data show CDR1 as DFQATT and CDR2 as SNEGSKA (reference sequence). Here the sequenced sample was CD8+ T cells sorted from PBMCs, taken 9 to 10 days after the first yellow fever vaccination. The TCR sequence derives from a man younger than 35 who received the YFV17D yellow fever vaccine. The chain joins TRBV20-1 to TRBJ2-3; no firm D call. The CDR3 reads CSARYSLGTDTQYF. Here the CDR3 DNA reads TGCAGTGCTAGGTACTCCTTGGGCACAGATACGCAGTATTTT.